One sample yielded the 15 T cell receptor beta chains listed below, sequenced in a study of OX40 agonist ivuxolimab in advanced cancers. Method: immunoSEQ multiplex PCR; TCRdb's copy keeps in-frame clones and lacks some. The repertoire holds 68,000 or so clones, with around nine tenths as singletons. The input for sequencing was CD4+ or CD8+ T cells sorted from blood, taken in a trial of the OX40 agonist ivuxolimab. These TCRs come from an adult with an advanced solid tumor such as melanoma, head and neck, liver or kidney cancer.

This chain uses TRBV27 with TRBJ2-2; D remains unclear. Trimming removed 4 bases from V and 3 bases from J, with 12 bases in between. Germline lookup yields CDR1 MNHEY and CDR2 SMNVEV (reference sequence). The CDR3 is 15 residues long. The CDR3 nucleotides are TGTGCCAGCAGTTCGGGCCAACTGGACACCGGGGAGCTGTTTTTT. This gives the protein CASSSGQLDTGELFF.

This sequence joins TRBV7-9 and TRBJ1-5; TRBD1 might be the D (6 bases). Trimming shortened V by 4 bases and J by 6 bases, and 13 bases separated the two germline ends. Germline V gene data show CDR1 as SEHNR and CDR2 as FQNEAQ (reference sequence). The CDR3 runs 14 residues. The CDR3 DNA sequence: TGTGCCAGCAGCTACGGGGACACGGGTCAGCCCCAGCATTTT. Residues: CASSYGDTGQPQHF.

This clone ranks as medium-sized. The chain has TRBV30 and TRBJ2-7, with a weak D call TRBD2 (5 bases). This CDR3 spans 18 amino acids. V was clipped by 0 bases and J by 3 bases, with 24 bases between them. Germline CDR1 is GTSNPN and CDR2 is SVGIG (reference sequence). As DNA, the CDR3 is TGTGCCTGGAGTGTACTAGAGTACGGCAGCGACCAACTCTACGAGCAGTACTTC. Translated: CAWSVLEYGSDQLYEQYF.

The V call is TRBV2, the J call TRBJ2-2, with D unclear. Germline V CDR1 and CDR2: SNHLY, FYNNEI. This CDR3 region has 14 residues. Trimming removed 7 bases at V and 2 bases at J, with 11 bases between. CDR3 loop: CASIGQANTGELFF. The CDR3 DNA is TGTGCCAGCATTGGCCAGGCCAACACCGGGGAGCTGTTTTTT.

The chain combines TRBV15 with TRBJ1-4; possible D gene TRBD1, 5 bases. Germline V lookup: CDR1 LNHNV, CDR2 YYDKDF (reference sequence). The V and J ends lost 1 base and 7 bases respectively, with 16 bases between them. This CDR3 spans 16 amino acids. As DNA, the CDR3 is TGTGCCACCAGCAGAGTCTTCTGGGGGGACTCTGAAAAACTGTTTTTT. It translates to CATSRVFWGDSEKLFF.

This chain links TRBV28 with TRBJ1-2; D not resolved. Germline CDR1 MDHEN, CDR2 SYDVKM. V lost 2 bases, J lost 4 bases, and 5 bases lay in between. The CDR3 consists of 12 residues. The CDR3 coding sequence is TGTGCCAGCAGTTTAAAGGTCTATGGCTACACCTTC. Protein sequence: CASSLKVYGYTF.

This chain connects TRBV4-1 to TRBJ2-2, with TRBD2 matching over 10 bases. The CDR3 has 18 residues. Germline CDR1 reads MGHRA; CDR2 reads YSYEKL. The ends lost 0 bases at V and 3 bases at J; junction bases unmatched: 7. CDR3 residues: CASSQDPRGTSDTGELFF. The CDR3 DNA follows: TGCGCCAGCAGCCAAGACCCTCGGGGGACTAGCGACACCGGGGAGCTGTTTTTT.

The chain recombines TRBV15 with TRBJ1-4; 11 bases align to TRBD1. Germline V gene sequence: CDR1 LNHNV, CDR2 YYDKDF (reference sequence). Trimming at V came to 3 bases and at J to 6 bases, leaving 0 bases not matched to a gene. CDR3 size: 14 residues. For the CDR3, the DNA is TGTGCCACCAGCAGGGGACAGGGGGATGAAAAACTGTTTTTT. Translation gives CATSRGQGDEKLFF.

The J gene is TRBJ2-7, the V gene TRBV7-3, with 8 bases lining up with TRBD1. The CDR3 is 15 amino acids. The ends lost 5 bases at V and 0 bases at J; junction bases unmatched: 6. Germline V gene data show CDR1 as SGHTA and CDR2 as FQGTGA. The CDR3 loop reads CASSLQGAFSYEQYF. The CDR3 nucleotides read TGTGCCAGCAGCCTGCAGGGGGCTTTCTCCTACGAGCAGTACTTC.

The chain links TRBV18 to TRBJ1-2; D not certain. Trimming left V 2 bases short and J 4 bases short, with 8 bases between. The V gene's germline CDR1 is KGHSH and CDR2 LQKENI. The CDR3 consists of 13 residues. The CDR3 loop is CASSPRTTYGYTF. CDR3 bases: TGTGCCAGCTCACCAAGGACTACCTATGGCTACACCTTC. The full variable domain, rest sourced from reference TRBV18 and TRBJ1-2, is NAGVMQNPRHLVRRRGQEARLRCSPMKGHSHVYWYRQLPEEGLKFMVYLQKENIIDESGMPKERFSAEFPKEGPSILRIQQVVRGDSAAYFCASSPRTTYGYTFGSGTRLTVV.

The V gene is TRBV18, the J gene TRBJ2-1, with no clear D. Germline CDR1 and CDR2: KGHSH and LQKENI. Trimming removed 3 bases at V and 7 bases at J, with 7 bases between. The CDR3 contains 12 residues. The CDR3 coding sequence is TGTGCCAGCTCACCTGGCGGAAATGAGCAGTTCTTC. The encoded protein is CASSPGGNEQFF.

The chain employs TRBV7-8 and TRBJ1-1, with D uncertain. The CDR3 runs 13 residues. V dropped 3 bases and J dropped 4 bases, with 9 bases sitting between them. Germline V lookup: CDR1 SGHVS, CDR2 FQNEAQ. The CDR3 is CASSLSPPTEAFF. CDR3 DNA: TGTGCCAGCAGCTTGAGTCCACCCACTGAAGCTTTCTTT.

The chain uses TRBV7-8 and TRBJ2-7, with 7 bases identical to TRBD2. The CDR3 spans 14 residues. Germline V gene lookup returns CDR1 SGHVS and CDR2 FQNEAQ. V trimming: 0 bases; J trimming: 6 bases; junction bases outside the gene matches: 5. The CDR3 DNA is TGTGCCAGCAGCTTAGCGTTGCGGGGGAGCGAGCAGTACTTC. Its protein is CASSLALRGSEQYF.

The rearrangement uses TRBV5-1 and TRBJ2-1, with TRBD1 matching over 8 bases. The CDR3 sequence is 16 residues long. After removal of 2 bases from V and 6 bases from J, the junction contained 10 bases not matched to a gene. Germline V gives CDR1 SGHRS, CDR2 YFSETQ. The CDR3 loop reads CASSFIRGRPSNEQFF. The DNA of the CDR3 is TGCGCCAGCAGCTTCATCAGGGGGCGCCCCAGCAATGAGCAGTTCTTC.

This clone was seen a single time. This chain joins TRBV19 and TRBJ2-7; 9 bases agree with TRBD2. Germline-derived CDR1 and CDR2 are LNHDA and SQIVND (reference sequence). The CDR3 covers 13 residues. Unmatched junction bases numbered 7, after V lost 6 bases and J lost 7 bases. In nucleotides, the CDR3 is TGTGCCAGTAGAAAGCGGGAGGAGAGAGAGCAGTACTTC. Translation: CASRKREEREQYF.